The 12 T cell receptor beta chains presented below share a single source sample, sequenced in a study of identical twins. TCRdb reprocessed the 5' RACE reads with MiXCR, giving one entry per CDR3 protein. This table has roughly 1.6 million distinct CDR3 sequences, about 30% appearing once. Sequencing used cord blood. These receptors were taken from a newborn girl in good health.

V usage is TRBV2 and J usage is TRBJ2-1; TRBD2 matches at 9 bases. Losses at the gene ends were 6 bases for V and 3 bases for J; bases not matched to a gene: 15. The CDR3 extends over 18 amino acids. Per the germline V gene, CDR1 is SNHLY and CDR2 is FYNNEI. The CDR3 here is CASRIYMVRLADYNEQFF. The CDR3 DNA sequence: TGTGCCAGCAGGATTTATATGGTGAGACTAGCGGACTACAATGAGCAGTTCTTC.

The J gene is TRBJ1-2, the V gene TRBV7-2; unclear D gene. This CDR3 spans 15 amino acids. Trimming stripped 1 base from V and 4 bases from J, with 13 bases between. Germline V gene sequence: CDR1 SGHTA, CDR2 FQGNSA. CDR3 bases: TGTGCCAGCAGCTTAGAGAAAGGGAACCGCTATGGCTACACCTTC. This gives the protein CASSLEKGNRYGYTF.

J is TRBJ2-1 and V is TRBV27; TRBD2 matches at 14 bases. Germline V gene sequence: CDR1 MNHEY, CDR2 SMNVEV (reference sequence). The CDR3 loop spans 17 amino acids. V shed 4 bases, J shed 2 bases, and the junction held 4 bases outside the gene matches. The CDR3 region is CASSSATSGRAYNEQFF. Here the CDR3 DNA reads TGTGCCAGCAGTTCAGCGACTAGCGGGAGGGCCTACAATGAGCAGTTCTTC.

This chain links TRBV5-8 with TRBJ1-5; the D is unclear. V lost 5 bases, J lost 6 bases, and 9 bases lay in between. The germline gives CDR1 SGHTS, CDR2 YDEGEE. The CDR3 consists of 12 residues. CDR3 sequence (DNA): TGTGCCAGCAGTGGGTTTTTTCAGCCCCAGCATTTT. The encoded protein is CASSGFFQPQHF.

This clonotype has more than one count but fewer than ten. The CDR3 nucleotides read TGTGCCAGCAGTTACTGCAGAGACAATGAGCAGTTCTTC. Translated, it gives CASSYCRDNEQFF. This chain links TRBV6-5 with TRBJ2-1; D unresolved. Germline V gives CDR1 MNHEY, CDR2 SVGAGI. The germline V and J ends were trimmed by 1 base and 5 bases, with 6 bases remaining between them. CDR3 length: 13 residues.

CDR3 sequence (DNA): TGTGCCAGCAAGGTGTCCAGCAATGAGCAGTACTTC. Residues: CASKVSSNEQYF. The chain links TRBV2 to TRBJ2-5; no clear D gene. This CDR3 contains 12 residues. CDR1 and CDR2 (germline): SNHLY, FYNNEI. V was pared by 7 bases and J by 11 bases, with 17 bases between.

The J gene is TRBJ2-3, the V gene TRBV20-1; the D is unclear. The CDR3 consists of 13 residues. The germline V gene has CDR1 DFQATT and CDR2 SNEGSKA (reference sequence). V was cut by 4 bases and J by 1 base, with 9 bases left in between. CDR3: CSATRDRTDTQYF. The CDR3 nucleotides are TGCAGTGCTACTCGCGACCGCACAGATACGCAGTATTTT.

This clonotype was detected only a few times. This chain joins TRBV7-6 and TRBJ2-5; tentatively, D is TRBD2 (6 bases). The CDR3 consists of 16 residues. Germline V gene sequence: CDR1 SGHVS, CDR2 FNYEAQ. Trimming cost V 5 bases and J 11 bases, with 27 bases left between them. The CDR3 region has the DNA TGTGCCAGCAGCCCCCAGGAGGGGCGCCATCCATATGAGCAGTACTTC. It translates to CASSPQEGRHPYEQYF. The whole variable domain, filled in from reference TRBV7-6 and TRBJ2-5, reads GAGVSQSPRYKVTKRGQDVALRCDPISGHVSLYWYRQALGQGPEFLTYFNYEAQQDKSGLPNDRFSAERPEGSISTLTIQRTEQRDSAMYRCASSPQEGRHPYEQYFGPGTRLLVL.

About this clonotype itself: This clone may be a read error of a much larger clone one base away. The rearrangement uses TRBV29-1 and TRBJ1-2; no clear D gene. The CDR3 length is 11 residues. Germline V lookup: CDR1 SQVTM, CDR2 ANQGSEA. The CDR3 spells CNVGGGDGYTF. The DNA of the CDR3 is TGCAACGTTGGAGGTGGGGATGGCTACACCTTC.

This clonotype was detected only a few times. The V call is TRBV14, the J call TRBJ2-7; perhaps D is TRBD1 or TRBD2 (5 bases each). Trimming removed 1 base from V and 1 base from J, with 11 bases in between. There are 15 residues in the CDR3. Germline V CDR1 and CDR2: SGHDN, FVKESK. The DNA of the CDR3 is TGTGCCAGCAGCCAAGGTTCGTGGGGGTCCTACGAGCAGTACTTC. This gives the protein CASSQGSWGSYEQYF.

V gene TRBV6-7 combines with J gene TRBJ1-1; D might be TRBD1 (6 bases). TRBV6-7 is annotated as an ORF whose role is uncertain. Trimming removed 0 bases from V and 5 bases from J, with 19 bases in between. This CDR3 contains 17 residues. CDR3 in DNA: TGTGCCAGCAGTTACTCGACTTCTATTAGGGGGTATACTGAAGCTTTCTTT. It codes for CASSYSTSIRGYTEAFF.

The chain joins TRBV20-1 to TRBJ2-5; weak D call: TRBD2 (5 bases). The CDR3 covers 14 residues. Between the trimmed V and J ends, which lost 2 bases and 11 bases, there was a span of 21 bases. In germline, CDR1 is DFQATT, CDR2 SNEGSKA (reference sequence). The CDR3 sequence: CSARKLAAHNEQYF. The CDR3 nucleotides read TGCAGTGCTAGAAAGCTAGCTGCCCACAATGAGCAGTACTTC.